The next 9 T cell receptor beta chains were all read from a single sample in a study of blood T cell repertoires in COVID-19. Generated by immunoSEQ multiplex PCR, the TCRdb table keeps only in-frame clones and is missing some. This table holds over 100,000 clones, 65% to 85% found once. Sequencing was carried out using PBMCs or T cells enriched from blood (not recorded which). These receptors came from a woman aged 25 to 39 who had recovered from COVID-19.

The chain has TRBV5-6 and TRBJ2-3; 13 positions match TRBD2. Germline CDR1 is SGHDT and CDR2 is YYEEEE. The length of the CDR3 is 16 residues. Germline trimming cut 4 bases from V and 6 bases from J; bases unmatched to any gene: 8. The CDR3 spells CASSPGTSGMWDTQYF. CDR3 nucleotide sequence: TGTGCCAGCAGCCCGGGGACTAGCGGGATGTGGGATACGCAGTATTTT.

This chain uses TRBV5-5 with TRBJ2-3; weak D call: TRBD2 (5 bases). CDR3 length: 14 residues. V was clipped by 3 bases and J by 2 bases, with 10 bases between them. CDR1 is SGHKS and CDR2 is YYEKEE in the germline V gene (reference sequence). The DNA for the CDR3 is TGTGCCAGCAGCTCGTCGGGGAACACAGATACGCAGTATTTT. Protein: CASSSSGNTDTQYF.

The chain employs TRBV5-8 and TRBJ2-4, with TRBD1 matching 9 bases. The V gene end was trimmed by 0 bases and the J gene end by 4 bases; junction bases not matched to a gene: 2. CDR1 and CDR2 (germline): SGHTS, YDEGEE. CDR3 length equals 15 residues. CDR3 bases: TGTGCCAGCAGCTTGGACAGGGGGCGGAAAAACATTCAGTACTTC. Residues: CASSLDRGRKNIQYF.

The chain carries TRBV30 and TRBJ2-3; 9 bases align to TRBD2. This CDR3 is built from 17 residues. Germline V CDR1 and CDR2: GTSNPN, SVGIG (reference sequence). V trimming: 4 bases; J trimming: 1 base; junction bases outside the gene matches: 12. The CDR3 bases are TGTGCCTGGATGGTAGCGGGAGTCCCGGTCGGCACAGATACGCAGTATTTT. Amino acid sequence: CAWMVAGVPVGTDTQYF.

This chain links TRBV4-1 with TRBJ1-5; D is perhaps TRBD1 (6 bases). V lost 4 bases to trimming and J lost 4 bases, with 17 bases between them. This CDR3 contains 16 residues. Germline V gives CDR1 MGHRA, CDR2 YSYEKL. The CDR3 protein is CASSPQGQAANQPQHF. The CDR3 DNA follows: TGCGCCAGCAGCCCCCAGGGGCAGGCGGCTAATCAGCCCCAGCATTTT.

The gene calls are TRBV18 and TRBJ1-2; a weak D match, TRBD1 (5 bases). The V end lost 5 bases, the J end lost 2 bases, and 18 bases lay between the germline ends. This CDR3 is 16 amino acids long. From germline, CDR1 is KGHSH and CDR2 LQKENI. The CDR3 loop is CASSAPMGQRNYGYTF. CDR3 DNA: TGTGCCAGCTCAGCCCCCATGGGGCAGCGAAACTATGGCTACACCTTC.

The chain carries TRBV28 and TRBJ2-1; 7 bases line up with TRBD2. This CDR3 region has 15 residues. V gave up 5 bases and J gave up 2 bases; unmatched junction bases: 6. Germline V gives CDR1 MDHEN, CDR2 SYDVKM. CDR3 sequence (DNA): TGTGCCAGCAGTCGCGGGAGTAACCCCTACAATGAGCAGTTCTTC. This translates into CASSRGSNPYNEQFF.

The V gene is TRBV6-2 or TRBV6-3, the J gene TRBJ2-3, with D perhaps TRBD2 (6 bases). V was pared by 5 bases and J by 0 bases, with 9 bases between. The CDR3 spans 14 residues. CDR1 MNHEY and CDR2 SVGEGT come from the germline V gene. This CDR3 is CASSGGLSTDTQYF. The CDR3 region has the DNA TGTGCCAGCAGTGGGGGACTCAGCACAGATACGCAGTATTTT.

This clone appeared a few times. The genes are TRBV27 and TRBJ2-2; a possible D gene is TRBD2 (6 bases). Germline V lookup: CDR1 MNHEY, CDR2 SMNVEV (reference sequence). V was clipped by 8 bases and J by 1 base, with 20 bases between them. The CDR3 consists of 17 residues. CDR3 loop: CASGHSGTSKNTGELFF. CDR3 DNA: TGTGCCAGCGGGCATTCGGGAACTAGCAAGAACACCGGGGAGCTGTTTTTT.